Below, 16 T cell receptor beta chains from the same sample are listed, as sequenced in a study of blood T cell repertoires in COVID-19. Sequencing used immunoSEQ multiplex PCR; TCRdb keeps in-frame clones, though not all of them. The table includes 35,000 to 45,000 clones, about 91% detected once. The source material was peripheral blood. The receptors originated from a woman older than 75 with acute or convalescent COVID-19.

This clone was detected only once. This chain links TRBV7-3 with TRBJ1-1; possibly TRBD1 for D (5 bases). CDR1 SGHTA and CDR2 FQGTGA come from the germline V gene. The CDR3 covers 13 residues. V lost 5 bases to trimming and J lost 4 bases, with 11 bases between them. The CDR3 DNA reads as TGTGCCAGCAGCCTGACCCAGGGCACTGAAGCTTTCTTT. It is translated as CASSLTQGTEAFF.

The chain recombines TRBV7-3 with TRBJ2-3; tentative D call: TRBD1 (6 bases). Looked up from germline, CDR1 is SGHTA and CDR2 is FQGTGA. Trimming shortened V by 2 bases and J by 2 bases, and 14 bases separated the two germline ends. The CDR3 spans 16 residues. As DNA, the CDR3 is TGTGCCAGCAGCTTATTTTCGACAGGCCTCACAGATACGCAGTATTTT. This translates into CASSLFSTGLTDTQYF. Full variable domain (remainder filled in from reference TRBV7-3 and TRBJ2-3): GAGVSQTPSNKVTEKGKYVELRCDPISGHTALYWYRQSLGQGPEFLIYFQGTGAADDSGLPNDRFFAVRPEGSVSTLKIQRTERGDSAVYLCASSLFSTGLTDTQYFGPGTRLTVL.

The J gene is TRBJ2-5, the V gene TRBV9; 8 bases are a match to TRBD1. Germline CDR1 and CDR2: SGDLS and YYNGEE. Trimming at V came to 6 bases and at J to 5 bases, leaving 9 bases not matched to a gene. The CDR3 consists of 14 residues. The CDR3 bases are TGTGCCAGCACCGCAGGCAGGGGGCGGGAGACCCAGTACTTC. Translated, it gives CASTAGRGRETQYF.

V gene TRBV19 combines with J gene TRBJ1-5, with D hard to call. The CDR3 runs 15 residues. Germline V gene lookup returns CDR1 LNHDA and CDR2 SQIVND (reference sequence). Trimming shortened V by 7 bases and J by 4 bases, and 17 bases separated the two germline ends. CDR3 amino acids: CASTHQAQVNQPQHF. The CDR3 DNA follows: TGTGCCAGTACCCACCAAGCCCAAGTAAATCAGCCCCAGCATTTT.

The chain carries TRBV5-6 and TRBJ1-2; TRBD1 matches at 7 bases. Looked up from germline, CDR1 is SGHDT and CDR2 is YYEEEE. The length of the CDR3 is 14 residues. V dropped 9 bases and J dropped 0; count of bases not matched to a gene: 8. The CDR3 DNA follows: TGTGCCACCAAACAGAGGGGGCCTAACTATGGCTACACCTTC. It specifies CATKQRGPNYGYTF.

The gene calls are TRBV19 and TRBJ2-6; perhaps TRBD1 as D (5 bases). Germline CDR1 is LNHDA and CDR2 is SQIVND (reference sequence). The germline V and J ends were trimmed by 3 bases and 4 bases, with 16 bases remaining between them. The CDR3 runs to 17 residues. CDR3 DNA sequence: TGTGCCAGTAGTATTAGGGGCCAATCTGCCGGGGCCAACGTCCTGACTTTC. As protein: CASSIRGQSAGANVLTF. Based on the CDR3 plus reference TRBV19 and TRBJ2-6, the full variable domain is DGGITQSPKYLFRKEGQNVTLSCEQNLNHDAMYWYRQDPGQGLRLIYYSQIVNDFQKGDIAEGYSVSREKKESFPLTVTSAQKNPTAFYLCASSIRGQSAGANVLTFGAGSRLTVL.

This chain uses TRBV2 with TRBJ2-7; D gene unclear. V was pared by 8 bases and J by 0 bases, with 11 bases between. The germline V gene has CDR1 SNHLY and CDR2 FYNNEI. This CDR3 is 13 amino acids long. CDR3 bases: TGTGCCAGCGGCGACACTGGCTCCTACGAGCAGTACTTC. It codes for CASGDTGSYEQYF.

V usage is TRBV4-1 and J usage is TRBJ1-5; D not resolved. Germline CDR1 and CDR2: MGHRA and YSYEKL. The CDR3 is 16 residues long. Trimming cost V 0 bases and J 0 bases, with 9 bases left between them. CDR3 in amino acids: CASSQDRDYSNQPQHF. The DNA of the CDR3 is TGCGCCAGCAGCCAAGACAGAGACTATAGCAATCAGCCCCAGCATTTT.

The chain couples TRBV5-1 to TRBJ2-1, with TRBD2 as a possible D gene (5 bases). The V gene's germline CDR1 is SGHRS and CDR2 YFSETQ. Trimming pared 6 bases from V and 0 bases from J, leaving 16 bases between. CDR3 length: 16 residues. Here the CDR3 reads CASTVSSGVSYNEQFF. The CDR3 bases are TGCGCCAGCACCGTTTCAAGCGGCGTCTCCTACAATGAGCAGTTCTTC. Full variable domain (missing parts from reference TRBV5-1 and TRBJ2-1): KAGVTQTPRYLIKTRGQQVTLSCSPISGHRSVSWYQQTPGQGLQFLFEYFSETQRNKGNFPGRFSGRQFSNSRSEMNVSTLELGDSALYLCASTVSSGVSYNEQFFGPGTRLTVL.

The V and J genes are TRBV11-3 and TRBJ2-7; maybe TRBD1 (5 bases). V was cut by 0 bases and J by 9 bases, with 15 bases left in between. The CDR3 is made up of 14 amino acids. CDR1 SGHNT and CDR2 YENEEA come from the germline V gene. For the CDR3, the DNA is TGTGCCAGCAGCTTAGAGTCGACAGCCGCGATGCAGTACTTC. Residues: CASSLESTAAMQYF.

This chain connects TRBV2 to TRBJ2-7; 7 bases agree with TRBD1. In germline, CDR1 is SNHLY, CDR2 FYNNEI. CDR3 length equals 15 residues. V gave up 5 bases and J gave up 4 bases; unmatched junction bases: 11. The CDR3: CASSRTGVGPYEQYF. Here the CDR3 DNA reads TGTGCCAGCAGTAGAACAGGGGTGGGACCGTACGAGCAGTACTTC.

The chain couples TRBV5-1 to TRBJ1-4; tentatively, D is TRBD1 (5 bases). The CDR3 is made up of 12 amino acids. The germline gives CDR1 SGHRS, CDR2 YFSETQ. The ends were cut back, 4 bases at V and 14 bases at J, with 15 bases in the middle. CDR3 sequence: CASSEIGEGLFF. The DNA for the CDR3 is TGCGCCAGCAGCGAAATAGGGGAAGGGCTGTTTTTT.

V usage is TRBV29-1 and J usage is TRBJ2-3, with TRBD2 matching 11 bases. Germline V gene data show CDR1 as SQVTM and CDR2 as ANQGSEA. The trim removed 4 bases at V and 4 bases at J, leaving 7 bases unmatched. The CDR3 contains 15 residues. The CDR3, as DNA: TGCAGCGTTGCTCTTAGCGGGGGGGTGGCAGATACGCAGTATTTT. Protein sequence: CSVALSGGVADTQYF.

This rearrangement joins TRBV19 to TRBJ2-5; D is possibly TRBD2 (5 bases). CDR3 length equals 12 residues. Germline assignment: CDR1 LNHDA and CDR2 SQIVND (reference sequence). V was pared by 6 bases and J by 6 bases, with 11 bases between. The CDR3 reads CASSPRGKTQYF. The CDR3 coding sequence is TGTGCCAGTAGCCCTCGGGGAAAGACCCAGTACTTC.

This chain joins TRBV6-2 or TRBV6-3 and TRBJ2-1; 11 bases match TRBD2. The trim removed 5 bases at V and 4 bases at J, leaving 10 bases unmatched. Germline CDR1 and CDR2: MNHEY and SVGEGT. This CDR3 has 17 residues. For the CDR3, the DNA is TGTGCCAGCAGTCGTGATAGCGGGGGGGCGGGATACAATGAGCAGTTCTTC. As protein: CASSRDSGGAGYNEQFF.

The chain carries TRBV3-1 (or the pseudogene TRBV3-2) and TRBJ2-1; 8 bases align to TRBD2. The CDR3 is 17 residues long. J gave up 6 bases and V 3 bases, and 13 bases lay outside the gene matches. The germline gives CDR1 LGHDT, CDR2 YNNKEL (reference sequence). The chain's CDR3 is CASSHSRRRGDFNEQFF. DNA for the CDR3: TGTGCCAGCAGCCATTCCAGGCGGCGGGGGGACTTCAATGAGCAGTTCTTC.